These 10 T cell receptor beta chains originate from one sample sequenced in a study of blood T cell repertoires in COVID-19. Assay used: immunoSEQ multiplex PCR; TCRdb lists only in-frame clones, some missing. The data contain fewer than 65,000 clones, approximately 86% of them seen just once; the ten biggest clones take up roughly 9.1%. The sequencing sample was made of peripheral blood. These receptors were obtained from a human donor with acute or convalescent COVID-19. The donor label of this sample is uncertain.

V usage is TRBV2 and J usage is TRBJ2-3, with TRBD1 matching over 7 bases. Unmatched junction bases numbered 6, after V lost 6 bases and J lost 0 bases. CDR1 is SNHLY, CDR2 FYNNEI, per germline. CDR3 length equals 15 residues. In DNA, the CDR3 is TGTGCCAGCAGCCGAGGGACAGCTAGCACAGATACGCAGTATTTT. Protein product: CASSRGTASTDTQYF. Full variable domain (missing parts from reference TRBV2 and TRBJ2-3): EPEVTQTPSHQVTQMGQEVILRCVPISNHLYFYWYRQILGQKVEFLVSFYNNEISEKSEIFDDQFSVERPDGSNFTLKIRSTKLEDSAMYFCASSRGTASTDTQYFGPGTRLTVL.

This chain uses TRBV7-6 with TRBJ2-7; unclear D gene. V lost 2 bases to trimming and J lost 3 bases, with 11 bases between them. CDR1 SGHVS and CDR2 FNYEAQ come from the germline V gene. The CDR3 runs 14 residues. The CDR3 protein is CASSLQVTHYEQYV. Here the CDR3 DNA reads TGTGCCAGCAGCTTACAGGTCACCCACTACGAGCAGTACGTC.

This clone showed up just a few times. V usage is TRBV4-1 and J usage is TRBJ2-1; 14 nucleotides align to TRBD2. The CDR3 sequence is 17 residues long. The V gene's germline CDR1 is MGHRA and CDR2 YSYEKL. The V segment lost 5 bases and the J segment 1 base; nucleotides outside the gene matches: 4. The CDR3 here is CASSIGLAGGSYNEQFF. In DNA, the CDR3 is TGCGCCAGCAGCATAGGACTAGCGGGAGGATCCTACAATGAGCAGTTCTTC.

The genes are TRBV9 and TRBJ1-3; tentative D call: TRBD1 (5 bases). Deletions cut 4 bases from V and 2 bases from J, with 13 bases between. The CDR3 spans 15 residues. From germline, CDR1 is SGDLS and CDR2 YYNGEE. The CDR3 DNA is TGTGCCAGCAGCCCTACGGGGGATACTGGAAACACCATATATTTT. This gives the protein CASSPTGDTGNTIYF.

The chain has TRBV11-2 and TRBJ1-1, with D uncertain. Germline values: CDR1 SGHAT, CDR2 FQNNGV. This CDR3 spans 13 amino acids. The V and J ends lost 2 bases and 4 bases respectively, with 8 bases between them. CDR3 coding DNA: TGTGCCAGCAGCTTACAACAGACCACTGAAGCTTTCTTT. Encoded protein: CASSLQQTTEAFF.

The chain links TRBV28 to TRBJ2-1; 14 bases align to TRBD2. Germline lookup yields CDR1 MDHEN and CDR2 SYDVKM. V dropped 4 bases and J dropped 7; count of bases not matched to a gene: 6. The length of the CDR3 is 16 residues. The CDR3 DNA reads as TGTGCCAGCAGTTCGGGACTAGCGGGAGATGGAAATGAGCAGTTCTTC. Encoded protein: CASSSGLAGDGNEQFF.

The chain has TRBV3-1 (or the pseudogene TRBV3-2) and TRBJ2-1; the D gene is possibly TRBD2 (5 bases). Germline V CDR1 and CDR2: LGHDT, YNNKEL (reference sequence). This CDR3 comprises 15 residues. V was pared by 2 bases and J by 6 bases, with 14 bases between. CDR3 coding DNA: TGTGCCAGCAGCCAAATAGGGCCGGAGGTCAATGAGCAGTTCTTC. It is translated as CASSQIGPEVNEQFF.

The rearrangement uses TRBV7-8 and TRBJ1-6; TRBD1 is a possible D gene (5 bases). The CDR3 has 10 amino acids. Germline V lookup: CDR1 SGHVS, CDR2 FQNEAQ. CDR3 protein: CARGNSPLHF. As DNA, the CDR3 is TGTGCAAGGGGAAATTCACCCCTCCACTTT. Looking up the rest from reference TRBV7-8 and TRBJ1-6 gives the full variable domain: GAGVSQSPRYKVAKRGQDVALRCDPISGHVSLFWYQQALGQGPEFLTYFQNEAQLDKSGLPSDRFFAERPEGSVSTLKIQRTQQEDSAVYLCARGNSPLHFGNGTRLTVT.

The CDR3 loop is CASSQVGQEGQAGELFF. DNA of the CDR3: TGTGCCAGCAGCCAAGTGGGACAAGAGGGCCAAGCCGGGGAGCTGTTTTTT. This chain joins TRBV4-2 and TRBJ2-2, with a tentative D call TRBD1 (6 bases). V was trimmed by 1 base and J by 6 bases, leaving 18 bases between them. The CDR3 length is 17 residues. CDR1 and CDR2 from the germline V gene are LGHNA and YNFKEQ.

V gene TRBV27 combines with J gene TRBJ2-3; 7 bases agree with TRBD2. Germline lookup yields CDR1 MNHEY and CDR2 SMNVEV (reference sequence). The CDR3 runs 14 residues. The trim removed 6 bases at V and 0 bases at J, leaving 3 bases unmatched. CDR3 DNA: TGTGCCAGCAGCATTAGCGGGAGCACAGATACGCAGTATTTT. It codes for CASSISGSTDTQYF.